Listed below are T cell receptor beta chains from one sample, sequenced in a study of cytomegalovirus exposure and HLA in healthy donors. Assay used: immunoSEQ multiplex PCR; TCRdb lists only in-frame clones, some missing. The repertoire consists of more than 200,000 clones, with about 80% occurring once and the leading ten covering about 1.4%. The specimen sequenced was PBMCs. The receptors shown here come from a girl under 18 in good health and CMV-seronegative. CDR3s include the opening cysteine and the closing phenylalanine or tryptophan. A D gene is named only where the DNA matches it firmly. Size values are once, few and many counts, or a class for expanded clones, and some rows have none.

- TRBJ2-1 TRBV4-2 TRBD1 TGTGCCAGCAGCCAAGATGGGGACAGGGTCCACAATGAGCAGTTCTTC CASSQDGDRVHNEQFF
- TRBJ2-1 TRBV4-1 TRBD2 TGCGCCAGCAGCCAAGGACTAGCGGGGGGATACAATGAGCAGTTCTTC CASSQGLAGGYNEQFF
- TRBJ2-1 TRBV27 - TGTGCCAGCACCCCAACTAATACAATGAAGCAGTTCTTC CASTPTNTMKQFF
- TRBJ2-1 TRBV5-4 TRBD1 TGTGCCAGCAGCCCGAGGACAGGGATCAATGAGCAGTTCTTC CASSPRTGINEQFF
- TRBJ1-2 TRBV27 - TGTGCCAGCAGTTTTCGGGGGGGTCTGGGCTACACCTTC CASSFRGGLGYTF
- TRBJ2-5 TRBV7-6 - TGTGCCAGCAGCTTAGTTGCAGCGGGTGGGGAGACCCAGTACTTC CASSLVAAGGETQYF
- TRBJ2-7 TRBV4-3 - TGCGCCAGCAGCCAAGAGGGGCTTAGTAAGTGGAAGCAGAGGCCCTACGAGCAGTACTTC CASSQEGLSKWKQRPYEQYF
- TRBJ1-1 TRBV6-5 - TGTGCCAGCAGGGGCTCCTCCACTGAAGCTTTCTTT CASRGSSTEAFF
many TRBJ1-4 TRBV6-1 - TGTGCCAGCAGTGAAGCGGTAGGCAGGGGTAATGAAAAACTGTTTTTT CASSEAVGRGNEKLFF
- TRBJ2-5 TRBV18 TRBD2 TGTGCCAGCTCACCGGGGAGCGGGAGAGTCGAGACCCAGTACTTC CASSPGSGRVETQYF
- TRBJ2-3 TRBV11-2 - TGTGCCAGCAGTCTCTTGTTGGATACGCAGTATTTT CASSLLLDTQYF
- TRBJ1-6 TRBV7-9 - TGTGCCAGCAGCTTAGCTGATCAGGGGAGTTCACCCCTCCACTTT CASSLADQGSSPLHF
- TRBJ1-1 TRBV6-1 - TGTGCCACCCTCGTGACCTGGGCCCTTCGGACTGAAGCTTTCTTT CATLVTWALRTEAFF
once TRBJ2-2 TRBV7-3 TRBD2 TGTGCCAGCAGCTTAACCCTCACTAGCGGGAGGGCCTCCGGGGAGCTGTTTTTT CASSLTLTSGRASGELFF
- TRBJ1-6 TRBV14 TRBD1 TGTGCCAGCAGCCCGGGACAGGGAAATTCACCCCTCCACTTT CASSPGQGNSPLHF
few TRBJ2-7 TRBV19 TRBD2 TGTGCCACTGAGGAAAGAGGGAGGGCCGGCGAGCAGTACTTC CATEERGRAGEQYF
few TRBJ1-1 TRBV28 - TGTGCCACCATCTGGGAGGATAGAGCTTTCTTT CATIWEDRAFF
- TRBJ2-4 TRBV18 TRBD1 TGTGCCAGCTCGCCGGGACAGGGCGCCAAAAACATTCAGTACTTC CASSPGQGAKNIQYF
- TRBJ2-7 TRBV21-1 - TGTGCCAGCAACCACCCACGGACAGTACTAGCCTACGAGCAGTACTTC CASNHPRTVLAYEQYF
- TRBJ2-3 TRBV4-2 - TGTGCCAGCAGCCACGGGGGAGCAGATACGCAGTATTTT CASSHGGADTQYF
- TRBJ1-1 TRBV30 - TGTGCCTGGAGTGTTCAGGCCGGGAACACTGAAGCTTTCTTT CAWSVQAGNTEAFF
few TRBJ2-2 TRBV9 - TGTGCCAGCAGCGTAGGTGGAAACAGGGGAGGCACCGGGGAGCTGTTTTTT CASSVGGNRGGTGELFF
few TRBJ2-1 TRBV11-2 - TGTGCCAGCAGCTTAACACTAGCATCCGAGCAGTTCTTC CASSLTLASEQFF
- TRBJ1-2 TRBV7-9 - TGTTCCAGCAGCCCGGTTACAGGGGGCTACACCTTC CSSSPVTGGYTF
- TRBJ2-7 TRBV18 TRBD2 TGTGCCAGCTCACCCAAACGTGTAACTAGCGGGAGCATCTCCTACGAGCAGTACTTC CASSPKRVTSGSISYEQYF
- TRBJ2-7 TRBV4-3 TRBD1 TGCGCCAGCAGCCAAGTTAGGGGTCGGGGACAGTACTACGAGCAGTACTTC CASSQVRGRGQYYEQYF
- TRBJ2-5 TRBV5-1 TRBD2 TGCGCCAGCAGCCCACTAGCGGGAGGGACGAGGGAGACCCAGTACTTC CASSPLAGGTRETQYF
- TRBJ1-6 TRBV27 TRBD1 TGTGCCAGCAGTGGGGGACAGGGCCATAATTCACCCCTCCACTTT CASSGGQGHNSPLHF
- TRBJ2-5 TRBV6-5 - TGTGCCAGCAGCCTTGGCGGAGAACTTCAGTACTTC CASSLGGELQYF
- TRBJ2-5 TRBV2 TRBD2 TGTGCCGGTTCTAGACTAGCGGGAGGGGAGCAGTACTTC CAGSRLAGGEQYF
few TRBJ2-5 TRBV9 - TGTGCCAGCAGCTCCAAGACGGGGGAGACCCAGTACTTC CASSSKTGETQYF
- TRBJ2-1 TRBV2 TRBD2 TGTGCCAGCAATGGGTGGGGTAGCGGGGGCAATGAGCAGTTCTTC CASNGWGSGGNEQFF
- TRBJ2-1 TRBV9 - TGTGCCAGCAGCGTAACGACTTACAATGAGCAGTTCTTC CASSVTTYNEQFF
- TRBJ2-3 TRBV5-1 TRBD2 TGCGCCAGCAGCTCGGGACTACTCCCCCGGTTTAGCACAGATACGCAGTATTTT CASSSGLLPRFSTDTQYF
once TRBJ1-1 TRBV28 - TGTGCCAGCAGCCAAATCCGAGGAGCTTTCTTT CASSQIRGAFF
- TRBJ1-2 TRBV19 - TGTGCCAGCCTACCTGGCCAGGGTGGTTCAAACTATGGCTACACCTTC CASLPGQGGSNYGYTF
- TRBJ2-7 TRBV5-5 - TGTGCCAGCAGCTTGTACAGGGAGGGCGAGCAGTACTTC CASSLYREGEQYF
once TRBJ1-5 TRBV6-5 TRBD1 TGTGCCAGCAGTTACGGGGGACAGGGGCTCAATCAGCCCCAGCATTTT CASSYGGQGLNQPQHF
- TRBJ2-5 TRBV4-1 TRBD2 TGCGCCAGCAACCCGCCGGGAGGGGTCCTACAAGAGACCCAGTACTTC CASNPPGGVLQETQYF
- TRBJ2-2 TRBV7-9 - TGTGCCAGCAGCTTATGGGCAGGGGATACCGGGGAGCTGTTTTTT CASSLWAGDTGELFF
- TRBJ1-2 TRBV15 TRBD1 TGTGCCACCAGTACGACAGGGGGAGATGGCTACACCTTC CATSTTGGDGYTF